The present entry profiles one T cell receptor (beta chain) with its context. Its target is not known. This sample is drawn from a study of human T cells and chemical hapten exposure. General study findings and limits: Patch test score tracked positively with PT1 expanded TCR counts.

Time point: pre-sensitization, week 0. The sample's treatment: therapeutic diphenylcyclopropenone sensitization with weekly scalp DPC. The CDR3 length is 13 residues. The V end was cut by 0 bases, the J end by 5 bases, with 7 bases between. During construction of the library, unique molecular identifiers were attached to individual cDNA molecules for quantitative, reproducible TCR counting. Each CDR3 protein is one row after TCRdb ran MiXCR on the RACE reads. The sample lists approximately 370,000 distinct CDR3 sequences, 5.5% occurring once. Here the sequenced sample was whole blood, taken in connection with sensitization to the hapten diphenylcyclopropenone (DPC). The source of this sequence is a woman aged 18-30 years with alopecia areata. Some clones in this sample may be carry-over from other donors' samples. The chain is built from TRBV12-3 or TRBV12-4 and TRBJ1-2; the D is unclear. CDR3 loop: CASSLALVYGYTF. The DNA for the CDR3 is TGTGCCAGCAGTTTAGCACTGGTATATGGCTACACCTTC.